Each of the 2 T cell receptor beta chains below was sequenced from the same sample in a study of control samples from healthy donors and cancer patients (dated by TCRdb to the early 2020s). The library relied on the immunoSEQ multiplex PCR assay. The table comes from immuneACCESS by way of TCRdb, which keeps in-frame sequences with V and J called. Part of the clones is missing from these tables; in studies checked, under half for an unresolved V gene and the rest for unknown reasons. The sample table contains over 100,000 clones; only one count was recorded for around 89% of them. Clones ranked in the top ten supply around 3.4% of the sample. The source material was blood. These receptors all stem from a man between 40 and 49 years old in good health.

This rearrangement joins TRBV2 to TRBJ1-1, with D possibly matching TRBD1 (6 bases). The CDR3 sequence is 11 residues long. Trimming pared 6 bases from V and 10 bases from J, leaving 12 bases between. In germline, CDR1 is SNHLY, CDR2 FYNNEI. In nucleotides, the CDR3 is TGTGCCAGCAGGGAACAGGGCTTAGCTTTCTTT. Protein product: CASREQGLAFF.

This sequence joins TRBV5-1 and TRBJ2-7, with TRBD1 matching over 7 bases. J gave up 2 bases and V 0 bases, and 5 bases lay outside the gene matches. The CDR3 is 15 amino acids. Germline V gene sequence: CDR1 SGHRS, CDR2 YFSETQ. The CDR3 DNA reads as TGCGCCAGCAGCTTGGCGCCGGGACAGCCCTACGAGCAGTACTTC. Its translation is CASSLAPGQPYEQYF.